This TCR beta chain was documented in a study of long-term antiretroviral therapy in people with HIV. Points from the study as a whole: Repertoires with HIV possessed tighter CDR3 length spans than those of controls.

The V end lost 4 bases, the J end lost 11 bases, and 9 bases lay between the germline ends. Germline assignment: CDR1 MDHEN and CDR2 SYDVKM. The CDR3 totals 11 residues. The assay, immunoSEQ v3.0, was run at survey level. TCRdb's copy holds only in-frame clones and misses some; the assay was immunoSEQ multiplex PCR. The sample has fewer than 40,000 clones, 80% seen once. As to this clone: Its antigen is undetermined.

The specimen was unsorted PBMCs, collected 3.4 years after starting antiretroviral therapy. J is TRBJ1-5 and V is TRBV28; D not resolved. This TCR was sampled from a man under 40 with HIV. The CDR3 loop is CASSSSLAQHF. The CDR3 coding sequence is TGTGCCAGCAGTTCAAGTCTCGCCCAGCATTTT.